The entry that follows covers one T cell receptor beta chain sequence. Its matching antigen is unknown. Germline V gene data show CDR1 as LNHNV and CDR2 as YYDKDF (reference sequence). Trimming left V 4 bases short and J 4 bases short, with 14 bases between. The CDR3 loop spans 16 amino acids. It was genomic DNA that served as the template for profiling TCR beta VDJ and CDR3. In TCRdb, the reads were re-called with MiXCR into one record per CDR3 protein. The sample lists 250,000 to 350,000 distinct CDR3 sequences, around 60% occurring once. The data are from a study of CD8+CD57+ T cells in acquired aplastic anemia. About the research overall: On average, sorted CD4+ and CD8+ cells gave 3 to 4 ug of DNA.

Study-level results: No significant difference in CD8+ Simpson's diversity was found between patients and controls. Patients had around 30 CD8+ CDR3 sequences in common with controls (the shared set).

The sequence was obtained from a human donor with severe aplastic anemia or a healthy control (not recorded which). The chain uses TRBV15 and TRBJ2-6; a weak D match, TRBD2 (6 bases). The source material was sorted CD4+, CD8+, or CD8+CD57+ T cells (not recorded which) from PBMCs. CDR3 nucleotide sequence: TGTGCCACCAGCATGAATCGCGGGGTGGGGGCCAACGTCCTGACTTTC. This translates into CATSMNRGVGANVLTF.